The 12 T cell receptor beta chains reported below all come from one sample, sequenced in a study of T cells after posttransplantation cyclophosphamide. Assay: immunoSEQ multiplex PCR; the TCRdb copy retains only in-frame clones and omits some. The data contain 66,000 or so clones, roughly 93% of them singletons. Material: PBMCs. Receptors were obtained from a woman aged 30 to 39 in good health and a related stem cell transplant donor.

The rearrangement links TRBV27 to TRBJ1-6, with TRBD1 matching 9 bases. In germline, CDR1 is MNHEY, CDR2 SMNVEV (reference sequence). With 3 bases clipped from V and 7 bases from J, the junction kept 4 bases outside the gene matches. CDR3 length: 15 residues. The DNA of the CDR3 is TGTGCCAGCAGTTTTACAGGGGGCGGGAATTCACCCCTCCACTTT. Residues: CASSFTGGGNSPLHF.

The gene calls are TRBV25-1 and TRBJ1-6, with D maybe TRBD1 (6 bases). CDR3 length: 14 amino acids. Germline values: CDR1 MGHDK, CDR2 SYGVNS. Trimming pared 6 bases from V and 10 bases from J, leaving 16 bases between. CDR3 DNA: TGTGCCAGCAGGGTGGGGGGGCCTGGATCACCCCTCCACTTT. As protein: CASRVGGPGSPLHF.

This clone has just one count. V gene TRBV19 combines with J gene TRBJ2-5; tentative D call: TRBD1 (6 bases). With the DNA end fitting TRBJ2-7 better, the J assignment may be wrong. From germline, CDR1 is LNHDA and CDR2 SQIVND (reference sequence). There are 11 residues in the CDR3. CDR3 DNA: TGTGCCAGACTGCAGGGGTACGAGCAGTACTTC. As protein: CARLQGYEQYF.

The chain uses TRBV28 and TRBJ2-7; TRBD2 matches 12 bases. The CDR3 length is 15 residues. After removal of 7 bases from V and 0 bases from J, the junction contained 4 bases not matched to a gene. Germline values: CDR1 MDHEN, CDR2 SYDVKM. CDR3 sequence reads: CASTSTSGGSYEQYF. For the CDR3, the DNA is TGTGCCAGCACCTCGACTAGCGGGGGCTCCTACGAGCAGTACTTC.

The chain uses TRBV28 and TRBJ2-7, with 10 positions matching TRBD2. The CDR3 covers 15 residues. The junction had 6 bases not matched to a gene; V was cut back by 3 bases and J by 4 bases. Germline V gives CDR1 MDHEN, CDR2 SYDVKM. The CDR3 loop reads CASSFGSGGAYEQYF. In nucleotides, the CDR3 is TGTGCCAGCAGTTTCGGGAGCGGGGGGGCTTACGAGCAGTACTTC.

This clone was observed a few times. The chain couples TRBV7-2 to TRBJ1-1, with unresolved D. Between the trimmed V and J ends, which lost 3 bases and 0 bases, there was a span of 8 bases. The germline CDR1 and CDR2 sequences are SGHTA and FQGNSA. This CDR3 region has 14 residues. Here the CDR3 DNA reads TGTGCCAGCAGCTTCGAGGGTCTGAACACTGAAGCTTTCTTT. Translated, it gives CASSFEGLNTEAFF.

The J gene is TRBJ1-2, the V gene TRBV7-9; D not certain. The CDR3 has 15 amino acids. Germline V CDR1 and CDR2: SEHNR, FQNEAQ (reference sequence). V was pared by 6 bases and J by 6 bases, with 20 bases between. The CDR3 spells CASRRNRQEGHGYTF. Written as DNA, the CDR3 is TGTGCCAGCAGGCGAAACCGGCAGGAAGGGCATGGCTACACCTTC. The full variable domain, its missing parts supplied by reference TRBV7-9 and TRBJ1-2, is DTGVSQNPRHKITKRGQNVTFRCDPISEHNRLYWYRQTLGQGPEFLTYFQNEAQLEKSRLLSDRFSAERPKGSFSTLEIQRTEQGDSAMYLCASRRNRQEGHGYTFGSGTRLTVV.

The gene calls are TRBV7-9 and TRBJ1-6, with D possibly matching TRBD1 (6 bases). The germline gives CDR1 SEHNR, CDR2 FQNEAQ (reference sequence). The CDR3 is 14 amino acids. V was trimmed by 4 bases and J by 7 bases, leaving 11 bases between them. CDR3 bases: TGTGCCAGCAGCTCGACAGGAGCAAATTCACCCCTCCACTTT. Translating gives CASSSTGANSPLHF.

This clone was found a few times. V usage is TRBV18 and J usage is TRBJ2-6, with D tentatively TRBD1 (6 bases). Trimming left V 5 bases short and J 0 bases short, with 14 bases between. CDR1 is KGHSH, CDR2 LQKENI, per germline. This CDR3 has 17 residues. CDR3 coding DNA: TGTGCCAGCTCAGGTGGACAGCTTTACTCTGGGGCCAACGTCCTGACTTTC. Encoded protein: CASSGGQLYSGANVLTF. Together with reference TRBV18 and TRBJ2-6, the CDR3 gives the full variable domain: NAGVMQNPRHLVRRRGQEARLRCSPMKGHSHVYWYRQLPEEGLKFMVYLQKENIIDESGMPKERFSAEFPKEGPSILRIQQVVRGDSAAYFCASSGGQLYSGANVLTFGAGSRLTVL.

In DNA, the CDR3 is TGTGCCAGCAGCCAGTTCGGGACAGTCCAAGAGACCCAGTACTTC. Its protein is CASSQFGTVQETQYF. The chain recombines TRBV4-2 with TRBJ2-5, with TRBD1 matching over 7 bases. This CDR3 comprises 15 residues. The V gene's germline CDR1 is LGHNA and CDR2 YNFKEQ. J gave up 1 base and V 3 bases, and 5 bases lay outside the gene matches.

There are a few counts of this clone. This chain connects TRBV11-3 to TRBJ2-1; 12 nucleotides align to TRBD1. CDR1 and CDR2 from the germline V gene are SGHNT and YENEEA. The V segment lost 4 bases and the J segment 6 bases; nucleotides outside the gene matches: 4. The CDR3 is 15 amino acids. The chain's CDR3 is CASSSGTGGGNEQFF. In nucleotides, the CDR3 is TGTGCCAGCAGCTCGGGGACAGGGGGCGGCAATGAGCAGTTCTTC.

The chain recombines TRBV5-1 with TRBJ2-7; TRBD2 matches at 8 bases. CDR1 and CDR2 from the germline V gene are SGHRS and YFSETQ. After removal of 1 base from V and 2 bases from J, the junction contained 8 bases not matched to a gene. This CDR3 spans 16 amino acids. The CDR3 protein is CASSLNIGLAAYEQYF. In DNA form, the CDR3 reads TGCGCCAGCAGCTTGAATATTGGACTAGCTGCCTACGAGCAGTACTTC.